The TCR beta chain under discussion was sequenced for a study of tumor-infiltrating lymphocytes in oesophageal squamous cell carcinoma. TCRdb passed the PCR reads through MiXCR, listing each CDR3 protein once. The sample carries about 17,000 distinct CDR3 sequences, about 50% recorded once. CDR3 length: 14 amino acids. The germline V and J ends were trimmed by 6 bases and 0 bases, with 10 bases remaining between them. Per the germline V gene, CDR1 is SGHVS and CDR2 is FNYEAQ. By share of the sample, this clonotype is medium-sized. The specimen sequenced was esophageal tumor tissue. The TCR sequence derives from a male donor with esophageal squamous cell carcinoma. The V call is TRBV7-6, the J call TRBJ2-3, with unresolved D. The CDR3 region is CASSRFASTDTQYF. For the CDR3, the DNA is TGTGCCAGCAGTCGTTTCGCTAGCACAGATACGCAGTATTTT.